This TCR beta chain was captured in a study of cytomegalovirus exposure and HLA in healthy donors. Looking at the study overall: Unique TCRs from HLA-typed donors, 70 million to 100 million of them, were held in an early data release.

Points from the study as a whole: Altogether, 150 or so TCR beta chains were recorded as cytomegalovirus-associated. Follow-up analysis later connected one missense variant in DCLRE1C with trimming of TCR beta V- and J-genes.

With V trimmed by 3 bases and J by 2 bases, 3 bases remained unmatched. CDR1 SEHNR and CDR2 FQNEAQ come from the germline V gene (reference sequence). This CDR3 spans 14 amino acids. About this clone itself: The antigen remains unidentified.

Primers for the PCR totalled 60 Vbeta and 13 Jbeta. Per the authors' pipeline: An analysis performed later counted 75 million to 80 million unique TCR beta chains (approximately 11 million of them shared). The method was immunoSEQ multiplex PCR; TCRdb's version includes in-frame clones alone and lacks a portion of them. V and J calls and clone size are those listed in that table; D and trimming were worked out from the DNA. The sample has about 130,000 clones; about 81% are singletons. The chain uses TRBV7-9 and TRBJ2-7, with 8 bases matching TRBD2. The sequenced sample was PBMCs. This clonotype originated in a woman aged 50 to 60 in good health and CMV-seropositive. In DNA form, the CDR3 reads TGTGCCAGCAGCTTTCGGGGGGGGACCTACGAGCAGTACTTC. Its translation is CASSFRGGTYEQYF.